This T cell receptor beta chain was captured in a study of cytotoxic CD8 clonotypes in ibrutinib-treated CLL. Study context: The patients comprised about a dozen relapsed/refractory and around 14 treatment-naive cases, roughly 18 IGHV unmutated.

This CDR3 spans 14 amino acids. Germline lookup yields CDR1 SEHNR and CDR2 FQNEAQ (reference sequence). Trimming took off 4 bases at V and 5 bases at J, with 14 bases between the two ends. Target depth was 1 in 200,000 to 1 in 1 million T cells, about 10x per clonotype. Clones were sequenced by immunoSEQ multiplex PCR, and TCRdb holds only the in-frame ones, with some missing. The profile shows about 140,000 clones, roughly 77% of them singletons. This clone was picked up one time. The source was PBMCs, collected after 12 months of ibrutinib treatment. The chain joins TRBV7-9 to TRBJ1-1; possible D gene TRBD1, 6 bases. The origin of this receptor is a human donor with chronic lymphocytic leukemia. The CDR3 spells CASSSLTGSTEAFF. The CDR3 coding sequence is TGTGCCAGCAGCTCCCTAACAGGGTCGACTGAAGCTTTCTTT.